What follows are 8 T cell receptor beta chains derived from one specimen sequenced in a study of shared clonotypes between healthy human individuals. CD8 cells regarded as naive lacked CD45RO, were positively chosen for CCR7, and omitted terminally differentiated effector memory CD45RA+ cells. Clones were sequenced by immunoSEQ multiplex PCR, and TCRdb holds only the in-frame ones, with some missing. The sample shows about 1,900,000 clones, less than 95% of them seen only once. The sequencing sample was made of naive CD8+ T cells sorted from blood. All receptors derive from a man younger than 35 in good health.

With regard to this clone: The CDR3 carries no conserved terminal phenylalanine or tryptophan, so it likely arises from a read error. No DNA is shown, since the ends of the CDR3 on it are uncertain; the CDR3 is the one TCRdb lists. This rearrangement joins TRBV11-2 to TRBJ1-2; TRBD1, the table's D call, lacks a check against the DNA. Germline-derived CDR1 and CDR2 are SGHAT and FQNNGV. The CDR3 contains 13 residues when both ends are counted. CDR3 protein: CASSLGRDRGLEL.

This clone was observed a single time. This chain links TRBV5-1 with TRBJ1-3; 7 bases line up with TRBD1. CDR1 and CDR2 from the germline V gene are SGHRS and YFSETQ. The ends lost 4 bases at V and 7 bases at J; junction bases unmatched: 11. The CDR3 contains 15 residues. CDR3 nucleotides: TGCGCCAGCAGCCTGGACAGGCGTGGGCTTAACACCATATATTTT. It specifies CASSLDRRGLNTIYF.

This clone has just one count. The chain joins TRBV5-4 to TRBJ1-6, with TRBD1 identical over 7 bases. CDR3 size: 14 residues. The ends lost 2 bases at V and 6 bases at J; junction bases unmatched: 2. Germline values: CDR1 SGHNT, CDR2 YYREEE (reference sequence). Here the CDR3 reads CASSFSGGNSPLHF. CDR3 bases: TGTGCCAGCAGCTTTTCAGGGGGTAATTCACCCCTCCACTTT.

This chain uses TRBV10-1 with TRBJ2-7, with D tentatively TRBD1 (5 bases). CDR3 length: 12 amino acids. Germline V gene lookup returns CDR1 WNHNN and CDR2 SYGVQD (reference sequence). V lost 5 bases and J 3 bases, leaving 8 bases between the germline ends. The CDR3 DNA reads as TGCGCCAGCAGTTTTACAGGCTACGAGCAGTACTTC. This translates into CASSFTGYEQYF.

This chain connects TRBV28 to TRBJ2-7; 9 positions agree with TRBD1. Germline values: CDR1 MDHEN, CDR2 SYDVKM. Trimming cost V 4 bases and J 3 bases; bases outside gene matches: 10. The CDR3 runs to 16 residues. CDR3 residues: CASSSSGTGIVYEQYF. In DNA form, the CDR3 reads TGTGCCAGCAGTTCTTCCGGGACAGGGATAGTCTACGAGCAGTACTTC.

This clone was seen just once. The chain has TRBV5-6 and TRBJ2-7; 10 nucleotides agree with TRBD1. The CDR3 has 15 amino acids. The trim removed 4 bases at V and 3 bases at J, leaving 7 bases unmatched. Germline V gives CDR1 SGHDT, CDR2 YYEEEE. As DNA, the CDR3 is TGTGCCAGCAGCACGGGGACAGGGGCGCACTACGAGCAGTACTTC. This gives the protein CASSTGTGAHYEQYF.

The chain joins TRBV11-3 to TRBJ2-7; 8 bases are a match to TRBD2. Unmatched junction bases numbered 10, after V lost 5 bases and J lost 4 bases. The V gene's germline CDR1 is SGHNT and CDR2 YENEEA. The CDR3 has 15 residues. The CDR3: CASSLRLPGGYEQYF. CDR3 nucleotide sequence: TGTGCCAGCAGCCTTAGACTACCGGGAGGGTACGAGCAGTACTTC.

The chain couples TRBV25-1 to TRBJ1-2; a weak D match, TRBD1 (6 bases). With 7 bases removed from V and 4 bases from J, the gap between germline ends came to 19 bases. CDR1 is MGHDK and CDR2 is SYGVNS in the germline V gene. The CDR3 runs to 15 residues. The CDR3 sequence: CASMAGIGGGYGYTF. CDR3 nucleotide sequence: TGTGCCAGCATGGCGGGAATAGGGGGGGGCTATGGCTACACCTTC.